This T cell receptor beta chain was identified in a study of identical twins. This clonotype was picked up a small number of times. Its antigen is not identified. Study results and caveats: With abundant cord blood beta clonotypes, insertions were fewer; memory repertoires showed no such pattern. Recombination models fit unrelated individuals' TCR alpha sharing but underestimated twins'.

Template switching, a step in the protocol, added a universal primer site, and cDNA carried unique molecular identifiers. TCRdb reprocessed the 5' RACE reads via MiXCR and lists one record per CDR3 protein. The table shows about 200,000 distinct CDR3 sequences, with around 15% occurring only once. The data also belong to a second study, concerning T cells expressing NK-cell markers.

Sequencing input: CD8+ T cells sorted from blood. This TCR was sampled from a young woman in good health.

In nucleotides, the CDR3 is TGTGCCAGCAGCCATCAACCTAGGACAGGGTTCACAGATACGCAGTATTTT. This gives the protein CASSHQPRTGFTDTQYF. V usage is TRBV3-1 and J usage is TRBJ2-3, with 8 bases lining up with TRBD1. The CDR3 has 17 residues. Germline V gene sequence: CDR1 LGHDT, CDR2 YNNKEL (reference sequence). The junction had 10 bases not matched to a gene; V was cut back by 3 bases and J by 2 bases.